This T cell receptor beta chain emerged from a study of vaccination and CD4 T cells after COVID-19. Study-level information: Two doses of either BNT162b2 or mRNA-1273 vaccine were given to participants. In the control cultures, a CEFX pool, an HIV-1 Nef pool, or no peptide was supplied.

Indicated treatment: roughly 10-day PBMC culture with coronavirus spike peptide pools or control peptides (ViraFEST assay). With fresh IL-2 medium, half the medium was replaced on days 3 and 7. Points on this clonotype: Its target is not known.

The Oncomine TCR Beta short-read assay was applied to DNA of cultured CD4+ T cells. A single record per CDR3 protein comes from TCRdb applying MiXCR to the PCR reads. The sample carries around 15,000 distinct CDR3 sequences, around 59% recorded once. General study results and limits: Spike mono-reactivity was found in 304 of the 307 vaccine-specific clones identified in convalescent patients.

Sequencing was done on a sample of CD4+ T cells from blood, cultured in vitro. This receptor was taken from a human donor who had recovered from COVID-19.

The CDR3 DNA sequence: TGCGCCAGCAGCCCGGGACTTTTGGGTACGCAGTATTTT. Translated: CASSPGLLGTQYF. This rearrangement joins TRBV5-1 to TRBJ2-3, with D possibly TRBD2 on 6 matching bases. This CDR3 has 13 amino acids. Trimming pared 4 bases from V and 8 bases from J, leaving 14 bases between. Germline loops: CDR1 SGHRS, CDR2 YFSETQ.